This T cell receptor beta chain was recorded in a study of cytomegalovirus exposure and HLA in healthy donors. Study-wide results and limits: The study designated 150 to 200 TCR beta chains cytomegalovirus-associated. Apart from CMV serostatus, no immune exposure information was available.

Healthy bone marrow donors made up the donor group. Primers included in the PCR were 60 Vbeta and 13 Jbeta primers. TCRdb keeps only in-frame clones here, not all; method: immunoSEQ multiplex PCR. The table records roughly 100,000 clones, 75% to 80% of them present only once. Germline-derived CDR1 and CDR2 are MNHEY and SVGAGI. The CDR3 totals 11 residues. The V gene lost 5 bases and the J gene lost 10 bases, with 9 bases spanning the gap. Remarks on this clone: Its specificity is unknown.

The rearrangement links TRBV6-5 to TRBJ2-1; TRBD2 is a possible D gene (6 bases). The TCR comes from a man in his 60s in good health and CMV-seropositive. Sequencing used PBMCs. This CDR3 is CASSTRGEQFF. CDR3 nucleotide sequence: TGTGCCAGCAGTACCCGGGGGGAGCAGTTCTTC.